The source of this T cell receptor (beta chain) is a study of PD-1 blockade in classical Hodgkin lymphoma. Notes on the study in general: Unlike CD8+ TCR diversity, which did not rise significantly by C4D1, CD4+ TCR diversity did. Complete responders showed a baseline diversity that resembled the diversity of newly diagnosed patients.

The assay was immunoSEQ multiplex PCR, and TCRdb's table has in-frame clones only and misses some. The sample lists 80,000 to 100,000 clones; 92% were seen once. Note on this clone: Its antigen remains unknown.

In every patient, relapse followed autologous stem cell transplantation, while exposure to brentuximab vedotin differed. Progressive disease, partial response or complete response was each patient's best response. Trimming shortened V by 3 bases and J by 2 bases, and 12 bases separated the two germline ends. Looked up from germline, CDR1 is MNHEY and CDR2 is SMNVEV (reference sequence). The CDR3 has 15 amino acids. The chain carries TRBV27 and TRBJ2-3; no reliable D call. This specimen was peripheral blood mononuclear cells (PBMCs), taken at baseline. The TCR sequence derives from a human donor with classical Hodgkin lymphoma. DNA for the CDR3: TGTGCCAGCAGTTTTCTCGCCTACCCCACAGATACGCAGTATTTT. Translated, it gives CASSFLAYPTDTQYF.